Shown below are 2 T cell receptor beta chains from a single sample sequenced in a study of T cells in Graves' hyperthyroidism and ophthalmopathy. Authors of the study amplified TCR beta CDR3 regions from RNA transcripts. Researchers ran a first-round RT-PCR on the TCR CDR3 using the HTBI primer set. TCRdb itself ran the multiplex PCR reads through MiXCR, one entry per CDR3 protein. This sample has about 380,000 distinct CDR3 sequences, with around 15% found just once. Sequencing was performed on blood. All receptors derive from a woman in her twenties or thirties with Graves' ophthalmopathy.

This clonotype was seen many times. J is TRBJ2-2 and V is TRBV6-1; TRBD1 matches 8 bases. The CDR3 consists of 19 residues. V trimming: 6 bases; J trimming: 3 bases; junction bases outside the gene matches: 18. Germline V lookup: CDR1 MNHNS, CDR2 SASEGT. CDR3 DNA sequence: TGTGCCAGCAGAGTTATATTTACAGGGGGACCATCGGACACCGGGGAGCTGTTTTTT. Residues: CASRVIFTGGPSDTGELFF.

This clonotype was observed a handful of times. This rearrangement joins TRBV7-2 to TRBJ2-5, with 7 bases fitting TRBD1. This CDR3 has 17 residues. Germline values: CDR1 SGHTA, CDR2 FQGNSA. V lost 4 bases, J lost 8 bases, and 19 bases stayed unmatched. CDR3 coding DNA: TGTGCCAGCAGCTCCCGACTCGGGACAGCTAACGTACGAACCCAGTACTTC. This codes for CASSSRLGTANVRTQYF.